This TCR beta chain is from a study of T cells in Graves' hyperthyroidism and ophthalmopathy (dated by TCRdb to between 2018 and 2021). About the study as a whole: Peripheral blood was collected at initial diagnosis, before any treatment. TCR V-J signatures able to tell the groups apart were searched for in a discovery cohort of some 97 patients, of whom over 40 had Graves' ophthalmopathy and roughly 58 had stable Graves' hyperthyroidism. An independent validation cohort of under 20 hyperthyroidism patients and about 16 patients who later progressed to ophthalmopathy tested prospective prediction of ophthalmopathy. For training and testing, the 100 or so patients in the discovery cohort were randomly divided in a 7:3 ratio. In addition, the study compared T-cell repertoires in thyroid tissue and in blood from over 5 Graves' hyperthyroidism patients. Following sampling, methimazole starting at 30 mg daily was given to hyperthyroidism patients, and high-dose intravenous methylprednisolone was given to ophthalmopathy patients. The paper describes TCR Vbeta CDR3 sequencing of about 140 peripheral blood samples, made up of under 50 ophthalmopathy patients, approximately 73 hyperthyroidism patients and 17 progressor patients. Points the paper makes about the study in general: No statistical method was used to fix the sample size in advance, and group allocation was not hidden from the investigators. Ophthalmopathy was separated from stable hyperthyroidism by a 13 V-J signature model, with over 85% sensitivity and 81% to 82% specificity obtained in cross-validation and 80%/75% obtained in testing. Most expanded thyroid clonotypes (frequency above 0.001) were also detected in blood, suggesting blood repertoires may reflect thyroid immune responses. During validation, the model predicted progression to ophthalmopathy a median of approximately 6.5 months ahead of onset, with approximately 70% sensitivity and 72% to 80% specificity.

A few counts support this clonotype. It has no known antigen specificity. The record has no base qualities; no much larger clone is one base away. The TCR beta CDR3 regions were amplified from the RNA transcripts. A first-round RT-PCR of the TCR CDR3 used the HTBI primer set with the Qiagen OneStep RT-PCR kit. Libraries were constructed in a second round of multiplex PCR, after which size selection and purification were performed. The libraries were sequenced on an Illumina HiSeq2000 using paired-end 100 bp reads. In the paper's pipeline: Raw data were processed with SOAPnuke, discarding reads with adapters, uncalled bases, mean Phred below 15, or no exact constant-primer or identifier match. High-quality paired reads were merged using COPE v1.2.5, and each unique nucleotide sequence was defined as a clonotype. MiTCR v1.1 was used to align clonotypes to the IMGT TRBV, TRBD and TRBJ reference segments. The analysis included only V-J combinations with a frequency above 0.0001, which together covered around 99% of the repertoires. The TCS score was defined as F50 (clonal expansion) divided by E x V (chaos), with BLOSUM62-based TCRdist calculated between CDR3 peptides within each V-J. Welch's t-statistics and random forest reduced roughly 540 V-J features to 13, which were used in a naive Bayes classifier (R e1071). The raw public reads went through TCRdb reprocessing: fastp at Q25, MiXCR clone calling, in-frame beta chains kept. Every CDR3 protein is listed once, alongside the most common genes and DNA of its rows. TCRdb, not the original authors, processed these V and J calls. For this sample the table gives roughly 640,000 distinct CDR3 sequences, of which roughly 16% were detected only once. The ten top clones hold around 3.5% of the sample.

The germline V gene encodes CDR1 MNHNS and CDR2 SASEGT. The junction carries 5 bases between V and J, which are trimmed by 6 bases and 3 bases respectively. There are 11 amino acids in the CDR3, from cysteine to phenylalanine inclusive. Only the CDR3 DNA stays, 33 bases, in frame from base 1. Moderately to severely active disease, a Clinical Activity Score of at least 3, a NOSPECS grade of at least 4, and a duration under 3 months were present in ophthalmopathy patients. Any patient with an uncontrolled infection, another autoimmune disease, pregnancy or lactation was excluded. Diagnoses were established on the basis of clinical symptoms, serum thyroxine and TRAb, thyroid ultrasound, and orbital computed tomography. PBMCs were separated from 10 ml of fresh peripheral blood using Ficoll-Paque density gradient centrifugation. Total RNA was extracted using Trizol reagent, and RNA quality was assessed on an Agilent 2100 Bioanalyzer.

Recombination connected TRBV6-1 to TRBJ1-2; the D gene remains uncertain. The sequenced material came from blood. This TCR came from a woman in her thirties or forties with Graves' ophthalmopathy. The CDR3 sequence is CASRGDYGYTF. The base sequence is TGTGCCAGCAGAGGCGACTATGGCTACACCTTC.